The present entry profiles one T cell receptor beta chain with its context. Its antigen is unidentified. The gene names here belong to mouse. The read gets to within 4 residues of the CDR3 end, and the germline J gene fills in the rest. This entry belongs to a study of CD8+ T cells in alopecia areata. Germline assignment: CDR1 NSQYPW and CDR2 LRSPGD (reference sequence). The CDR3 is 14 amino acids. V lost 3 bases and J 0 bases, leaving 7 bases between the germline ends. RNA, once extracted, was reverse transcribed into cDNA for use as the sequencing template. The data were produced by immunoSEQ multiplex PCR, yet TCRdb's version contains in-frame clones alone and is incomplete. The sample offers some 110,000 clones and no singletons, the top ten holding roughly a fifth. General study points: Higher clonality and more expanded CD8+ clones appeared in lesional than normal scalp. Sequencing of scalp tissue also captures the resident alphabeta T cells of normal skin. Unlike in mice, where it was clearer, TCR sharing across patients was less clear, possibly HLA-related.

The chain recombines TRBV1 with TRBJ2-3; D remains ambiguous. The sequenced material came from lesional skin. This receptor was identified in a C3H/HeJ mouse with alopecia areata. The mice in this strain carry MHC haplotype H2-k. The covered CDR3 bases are TGCACCTGCAGTGCTTCTGGTAGTGCAGAA. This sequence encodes CTCSASGSAE. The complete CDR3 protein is CTCSASGSAETLYF.